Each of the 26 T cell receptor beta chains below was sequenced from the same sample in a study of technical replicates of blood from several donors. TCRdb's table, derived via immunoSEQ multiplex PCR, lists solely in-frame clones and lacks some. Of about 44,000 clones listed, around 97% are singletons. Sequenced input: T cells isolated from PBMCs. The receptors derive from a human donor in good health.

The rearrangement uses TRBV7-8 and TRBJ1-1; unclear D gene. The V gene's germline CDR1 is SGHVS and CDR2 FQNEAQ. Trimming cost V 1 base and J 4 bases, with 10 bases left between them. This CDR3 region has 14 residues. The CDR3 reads CASSLDPGFTEAFF. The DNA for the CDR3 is TGTGCCAGCAGCTTAGATCCGGGATTCACTGAAGCTTTCTTT.

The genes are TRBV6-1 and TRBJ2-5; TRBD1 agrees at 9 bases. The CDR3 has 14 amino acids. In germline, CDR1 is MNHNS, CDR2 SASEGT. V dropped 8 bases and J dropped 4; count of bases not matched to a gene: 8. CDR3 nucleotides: TGTGCCAGCGGAGGGACAGGGCGTTTAGAGACCCAGTACTTC. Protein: CASGGTGRLETQYF.

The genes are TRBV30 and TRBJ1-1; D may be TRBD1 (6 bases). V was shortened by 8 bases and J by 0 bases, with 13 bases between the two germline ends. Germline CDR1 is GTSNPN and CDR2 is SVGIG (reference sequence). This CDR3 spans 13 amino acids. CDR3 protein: CAGEDSLNTEAFF. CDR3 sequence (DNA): TGTGCCGGAGAGGACAGTCTGAACACTGAAGCTTTCTTT.

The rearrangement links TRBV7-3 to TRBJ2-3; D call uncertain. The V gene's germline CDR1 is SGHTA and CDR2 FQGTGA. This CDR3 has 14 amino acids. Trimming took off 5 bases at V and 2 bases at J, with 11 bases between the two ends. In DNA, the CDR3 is TGTGCCAGCAGCCTTCTTTCTTCCACAGATACGCAGTATTTT. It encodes CASSLLSSTDTQYF.

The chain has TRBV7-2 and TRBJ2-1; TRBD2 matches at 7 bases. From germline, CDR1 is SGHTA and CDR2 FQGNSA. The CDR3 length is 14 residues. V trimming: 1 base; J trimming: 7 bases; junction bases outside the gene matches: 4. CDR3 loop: CASSLEGGRNEQFF. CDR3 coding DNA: TGTGCCAGCAGCTTAGAGGGAGGGCGGAATGAGCAGTTCTTC.

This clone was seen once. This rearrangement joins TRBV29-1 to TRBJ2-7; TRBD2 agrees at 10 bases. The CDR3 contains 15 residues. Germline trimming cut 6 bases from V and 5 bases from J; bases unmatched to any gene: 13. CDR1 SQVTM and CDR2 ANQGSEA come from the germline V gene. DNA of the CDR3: TGCAGCGTACGGACTAGCGGCAACTATCCCCACGAGCAGTACTTC. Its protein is CSVRTSGNYPHEQYF.

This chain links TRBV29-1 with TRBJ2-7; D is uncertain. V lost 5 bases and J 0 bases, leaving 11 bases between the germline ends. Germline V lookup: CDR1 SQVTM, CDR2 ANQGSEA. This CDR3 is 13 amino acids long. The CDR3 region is CSVRGVNSYEQYF. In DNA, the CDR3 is TGCAGCGTTAGAGGAGTAAACTCCTACGAGCAGTACTTC.

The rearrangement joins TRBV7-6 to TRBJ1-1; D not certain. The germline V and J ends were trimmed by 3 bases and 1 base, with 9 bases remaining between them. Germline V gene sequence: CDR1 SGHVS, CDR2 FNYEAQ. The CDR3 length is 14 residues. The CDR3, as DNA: TGTGCCAGCAGCTTGACGGGAGGGAACACTGAAGCTTTCTTT. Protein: CASSLTGGNTEAFF.

The CDR3 is CASRAPSYNEQFF. CDR3 sequence (DNA): TGTGCCAGCAGGGCCCCTAGCTACAATGAGCAGTTCTTC. V is TRBV6-1 and J is TRBJ2-1; D uncertain. This CDR3 contains 13 residues. Germline CDR1 is MNHNS and CDR2 is SASEGT. V was shortened by 6 bases and J by 3 bases, with 9 bases between the two germline ends.

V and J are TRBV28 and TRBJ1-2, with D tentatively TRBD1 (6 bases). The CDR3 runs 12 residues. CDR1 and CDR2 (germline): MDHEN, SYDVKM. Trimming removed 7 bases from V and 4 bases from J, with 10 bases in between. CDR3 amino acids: CASTGGAYGYTF. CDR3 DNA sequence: TGTGCCAGCACTGGGGGCGCCTATGGCTACACCTTC.

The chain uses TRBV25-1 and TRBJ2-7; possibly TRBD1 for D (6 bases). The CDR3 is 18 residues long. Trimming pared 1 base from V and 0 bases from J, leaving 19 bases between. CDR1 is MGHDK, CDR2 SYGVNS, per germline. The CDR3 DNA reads TGTGCCAGCAGTGAATTTTTGGAGCCCAGGACAGCCTCCTACGAGCAGTACTTC. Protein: CASSEFLEPRTASYEQYF.

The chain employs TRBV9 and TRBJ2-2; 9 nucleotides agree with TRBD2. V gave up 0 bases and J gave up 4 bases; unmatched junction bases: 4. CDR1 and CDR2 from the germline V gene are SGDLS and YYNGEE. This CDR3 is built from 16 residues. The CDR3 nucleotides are TGTGCCAGCAGCGTAGGGACTAGCGAGTTCACCGGGGAGCTGTTTTTT. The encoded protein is CASSVGTSEFTGELFF.

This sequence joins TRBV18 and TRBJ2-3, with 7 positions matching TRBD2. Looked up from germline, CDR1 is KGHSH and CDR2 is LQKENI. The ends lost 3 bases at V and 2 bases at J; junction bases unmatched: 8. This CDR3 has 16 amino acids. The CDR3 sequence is CASSPRTSSITDTQYF. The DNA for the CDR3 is TGTGCCAGCTCACCGAGGACTAGTTCAATCACAGATACGCAGTATTTT.

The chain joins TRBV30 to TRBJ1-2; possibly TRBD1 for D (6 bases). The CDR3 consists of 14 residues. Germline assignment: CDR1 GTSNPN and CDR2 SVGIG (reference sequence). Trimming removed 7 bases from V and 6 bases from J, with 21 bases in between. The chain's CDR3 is CASQGLTPPHGYTF. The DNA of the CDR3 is TGTGCCTCACAGGGTCTCACCCCCCCACATGGCTACACCTTC.

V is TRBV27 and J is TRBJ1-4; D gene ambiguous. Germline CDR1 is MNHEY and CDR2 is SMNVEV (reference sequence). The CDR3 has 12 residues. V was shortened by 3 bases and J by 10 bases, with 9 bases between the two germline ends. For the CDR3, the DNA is TGTGCCAGCAGTTTCAAGTTCGGAAAACTGTTTTTT. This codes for CASSFKFGKLFF.

Here the CDR3 DNA reads TGTGCCAGCAAACTAGCGGGAGATCACGGGGAGCTGTTTTTT. Translating gives CASKLAGDHGELFF. The chain has TRBV6-1 and TRBJ2-2, with 11 bases fitting TRBD2. The length of the CDR3 is 14 residues. V trimming: 7 bases; J trimming: 7 bases; junction bases outside the gene matches: 5. Germline CDR1 and CDR2: MNHNS and SASEGT.

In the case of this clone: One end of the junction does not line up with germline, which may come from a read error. CDR3 sequence (DNA): TGTGCCAGCAGCCAAGATCGGACTAGCGGGACCGGCGAGCTGTTTTTT. It is translated as CASSQDRTSGTGELFF. This chain connects TRBV4-2 to TRBJ2-2, with TRBD2 matching over 12 bases. This CDR3 contains 16 residues. Germline CDR1 and CDR2: LGHNA and YNFKEQ.

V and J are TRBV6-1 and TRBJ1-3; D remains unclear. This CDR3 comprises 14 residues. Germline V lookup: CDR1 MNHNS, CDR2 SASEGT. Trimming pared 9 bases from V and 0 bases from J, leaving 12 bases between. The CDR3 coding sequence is TGTGCCAGTTCCGGGATGCCCTCTGGAAACACCATATATTTT. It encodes CASSGMPSGNTIYF.

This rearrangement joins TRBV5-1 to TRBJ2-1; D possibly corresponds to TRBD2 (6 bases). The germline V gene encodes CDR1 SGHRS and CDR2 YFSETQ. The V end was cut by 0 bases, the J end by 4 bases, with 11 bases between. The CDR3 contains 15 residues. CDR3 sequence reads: CASSLAPGTYNEQFF. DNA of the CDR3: TGCGCCAGCAGCTTGGCCCCGGGGACTTACAATGAGCAGTTCTTC.

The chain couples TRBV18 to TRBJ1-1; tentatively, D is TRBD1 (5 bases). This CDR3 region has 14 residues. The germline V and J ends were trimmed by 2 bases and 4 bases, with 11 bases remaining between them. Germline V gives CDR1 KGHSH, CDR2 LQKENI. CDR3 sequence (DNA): TGTGCCAGCTCACCAGCAGCGGGGGGCACTGAAGCTTTCTTT. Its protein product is CASSPAAGGTEAFF.

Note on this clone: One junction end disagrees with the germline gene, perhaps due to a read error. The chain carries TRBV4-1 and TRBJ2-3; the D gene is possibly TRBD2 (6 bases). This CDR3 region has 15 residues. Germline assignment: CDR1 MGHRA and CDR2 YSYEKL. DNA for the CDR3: TGCGCCAGCAGTCAAGAGTTCGGGAGTACAGATACGCAGTATTTT. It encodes CASSQEFGSTDTQYF.

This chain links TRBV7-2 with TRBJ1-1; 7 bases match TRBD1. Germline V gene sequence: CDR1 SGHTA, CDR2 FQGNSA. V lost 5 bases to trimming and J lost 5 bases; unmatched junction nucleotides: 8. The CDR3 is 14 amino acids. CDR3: CASSPHRGVTEAFF. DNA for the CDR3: TGTGCCAGCAGCCCTCACAGGGGAGTTACTGAAGCTTTCTTT.

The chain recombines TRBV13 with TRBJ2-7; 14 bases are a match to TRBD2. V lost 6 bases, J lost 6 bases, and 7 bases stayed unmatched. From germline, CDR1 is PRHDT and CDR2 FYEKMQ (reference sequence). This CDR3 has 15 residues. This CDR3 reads CASRPFGTSGSEQYF. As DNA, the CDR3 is TGTGCCAGCAGGCCATTTGGGACTAGCGGGAGCGAGCAGTACTTC.

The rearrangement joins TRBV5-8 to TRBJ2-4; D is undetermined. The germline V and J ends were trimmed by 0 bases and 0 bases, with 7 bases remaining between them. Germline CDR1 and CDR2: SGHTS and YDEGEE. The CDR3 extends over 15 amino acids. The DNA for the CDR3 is TGTGCCAGCAGCTTGGGTATAATAGCCAAAAACATTCAGTACTTC. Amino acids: CASSLGIIAKNIQYF.

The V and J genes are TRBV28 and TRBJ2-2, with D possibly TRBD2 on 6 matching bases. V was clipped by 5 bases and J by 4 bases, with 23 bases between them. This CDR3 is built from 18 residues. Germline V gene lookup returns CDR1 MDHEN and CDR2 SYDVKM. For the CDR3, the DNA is TGTGCCAGCAGTCCCTTGACCCTGACTAGACATCGCACCGGGGAGCTGTTTTTT. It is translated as CASSPLTLTRHRTGELFF.

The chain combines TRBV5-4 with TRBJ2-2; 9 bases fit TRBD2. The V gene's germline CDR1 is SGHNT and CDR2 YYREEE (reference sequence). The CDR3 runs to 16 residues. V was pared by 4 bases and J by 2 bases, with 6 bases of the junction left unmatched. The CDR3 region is CASSKLSGSNTGELFF. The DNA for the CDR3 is TGTGCCAGCAGCAAACTTAGCGGGAGTAACACCGGGGAGCTGTTTTTT.